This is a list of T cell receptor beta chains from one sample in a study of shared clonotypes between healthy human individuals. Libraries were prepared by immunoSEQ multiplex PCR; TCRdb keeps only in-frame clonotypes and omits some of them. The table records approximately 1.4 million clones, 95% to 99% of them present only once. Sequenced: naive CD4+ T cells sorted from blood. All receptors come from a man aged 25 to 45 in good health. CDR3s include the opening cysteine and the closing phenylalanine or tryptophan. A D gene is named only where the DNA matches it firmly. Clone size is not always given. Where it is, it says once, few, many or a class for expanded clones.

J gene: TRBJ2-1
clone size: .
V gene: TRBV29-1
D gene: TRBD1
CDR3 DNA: TGCAGCGTTGATGGGACAGACACCTACAATGAGCAGTTCTTC
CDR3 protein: CSVDGTDTYNEQFF

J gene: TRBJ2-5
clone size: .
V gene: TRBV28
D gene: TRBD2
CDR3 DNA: TGTGCCAGCAGACTAGCGGGAAAGACCCAGTACTTC
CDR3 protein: CASRLAGKTQYF

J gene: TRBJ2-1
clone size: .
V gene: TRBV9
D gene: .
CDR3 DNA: TGTGCCAGCAGCGTAGTTGCGGGACAGACCTACAATGAGCAGTTCTTC
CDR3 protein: CASSVVAGQTYNEQFF

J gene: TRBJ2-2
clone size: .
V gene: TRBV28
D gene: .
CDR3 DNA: TGTGCCAGCAGTCCCCCGACAGGGAGGCGGAACACCGGGGAGCTGTTTTTT
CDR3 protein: CASSPPTGRRNTGELFF

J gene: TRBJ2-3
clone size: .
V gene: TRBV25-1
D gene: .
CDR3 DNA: TGTGCCAGCAGTGAAAGTCCAGATACGCAGTATTTT
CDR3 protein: CASSESPDTQYF

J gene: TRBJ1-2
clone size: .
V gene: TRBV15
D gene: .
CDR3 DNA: TGTGCCACCAGCAGAGCCCTACGGGCAGGGAAGTTCCCTGGCTACACCTTC
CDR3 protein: CATSRALRAGKFPGYTF

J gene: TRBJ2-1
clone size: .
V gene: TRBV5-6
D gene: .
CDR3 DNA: TGTGCCAGCAGCTTGGAACGGGTAGGGTATTTGAGGTTCTTC
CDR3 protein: CASSLERVGYLRFF

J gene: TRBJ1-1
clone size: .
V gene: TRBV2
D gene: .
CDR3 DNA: TGTGCCAGCAGTGAGGGGGGGTTACCCAGTGCCACTGAAGCTTTCTTT
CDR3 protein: CASSEGGLPSATEAFF

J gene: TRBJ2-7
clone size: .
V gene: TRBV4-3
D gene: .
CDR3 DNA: TGCGCCAGCAGCCAAGAACAGGGCGCCTACGAGCAGTACTTC
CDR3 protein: CASSQEQGAYEQYF

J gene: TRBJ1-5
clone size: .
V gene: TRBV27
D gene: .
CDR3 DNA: TGTGCCAGCAGTTTACTAGGGGGTTCAGGACAGCCCCAGCATTTT
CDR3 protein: CASSLLGGSGQPQHF

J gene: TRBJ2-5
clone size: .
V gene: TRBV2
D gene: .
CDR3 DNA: TGTGCCAGCAGAGGAGGGGCGGGAGAGACCCAGTACTTC
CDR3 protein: CASRGGAGETQYF

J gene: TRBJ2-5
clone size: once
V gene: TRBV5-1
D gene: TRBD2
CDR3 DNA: TGCGCCAGCAGATCAGGGGCGACTAGCGGGAGGGGAGAGACCCAGTACTTC
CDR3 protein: CASRSGATSGRGETQYF

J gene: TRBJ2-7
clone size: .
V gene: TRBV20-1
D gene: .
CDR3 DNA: TGCAGTGCTAGAGGGGGGTACGAGCAGTACTTC
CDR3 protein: CSARGGYEQYF

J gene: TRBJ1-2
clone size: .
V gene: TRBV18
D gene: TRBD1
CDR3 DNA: TGTGCCAGCTCAGCAGGGGGCGAAAGGGATGGCTACACCTTC
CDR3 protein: CASSAGGERDGYTF

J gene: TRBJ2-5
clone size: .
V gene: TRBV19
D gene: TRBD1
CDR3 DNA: TGTGCCAGTAGTACATGGGGACAGGGGGAACAAGAGACCCAGTACTTC
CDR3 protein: CASSTWGQGEQETQYF

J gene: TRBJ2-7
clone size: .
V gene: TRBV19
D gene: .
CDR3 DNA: TGTGCCAGTAGTACCCCGGACAGCTACGAGCAGTACTTC
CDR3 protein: CASSTPDSYEQYF

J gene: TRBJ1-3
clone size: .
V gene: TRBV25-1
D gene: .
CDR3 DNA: TGTGCCAGCAGTGAATTCCGTGGTGGAGGGGACACCATATATTTT
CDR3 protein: CASSEFRGGGDTIYF

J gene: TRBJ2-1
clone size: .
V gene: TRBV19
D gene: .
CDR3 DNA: TGTGCCAGTAGGGGAGGTCTAAACAGCTCCTACAATGAGCAGTTCTTC
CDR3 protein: CASRGGLNSSYNEQFF

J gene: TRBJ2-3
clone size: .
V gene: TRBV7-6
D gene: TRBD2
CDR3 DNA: TGTGCCAGCAGCTTAAGGGCTAGCGGATACACAGATACGCAGTATTTT
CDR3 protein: CASSLRASGYTDTQYF

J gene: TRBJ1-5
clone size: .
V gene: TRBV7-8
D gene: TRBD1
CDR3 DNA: TGTGCCAGCAGCTTAGCGTTAGGGACAGGGAATCAGCCCCAGCATTTT
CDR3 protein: CASSLALGTGNQPQHF

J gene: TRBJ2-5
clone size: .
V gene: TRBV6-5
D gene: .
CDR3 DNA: TGTGCCAGCAGTTACTTATTTGGAGAGACCCAGTACTTC
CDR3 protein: CASSYLFGETQYF

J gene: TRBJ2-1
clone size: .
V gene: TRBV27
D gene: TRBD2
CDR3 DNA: TGTGCCAGCAGTTCCGTCCAACTAGCGGGGAGATACAATGAGCAGTTCTTC
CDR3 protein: CASSSVQLAGRYNEQFF

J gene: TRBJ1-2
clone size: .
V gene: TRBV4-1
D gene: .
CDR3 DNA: TGCGCCAGCAGCCAAGATGTTTGGCAGGAGAACGGCTACACCTTC
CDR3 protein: CASSQDVWQENGYTF

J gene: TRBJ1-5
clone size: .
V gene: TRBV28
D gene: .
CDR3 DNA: TGTGCCAGCAGGGAACCACAGGGTCGCAATCAGCCCCAGCATTTT
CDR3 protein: CASREPQGRNQPQHF

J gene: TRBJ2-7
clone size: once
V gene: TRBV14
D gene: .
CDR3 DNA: TGTGCCAGCAGCCAAGGTTCCGAGCAGTACTTC
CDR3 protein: CASSQGSEQYF

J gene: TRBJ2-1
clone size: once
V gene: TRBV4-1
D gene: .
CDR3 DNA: TGCGCCAGTCGGACAGAATGGGGCAATGAGCAGTTCTTC
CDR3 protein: CASRTEWGNEQFF

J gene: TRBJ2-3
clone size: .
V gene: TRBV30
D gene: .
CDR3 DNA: TGTGCCTGGAGTGTAAAGGCTAGTGGTACGCAGTATTTT
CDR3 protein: CAWSVKASGTQYF

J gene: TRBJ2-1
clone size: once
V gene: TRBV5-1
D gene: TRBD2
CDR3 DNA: TGCGCCAGCAGCGAGCCTAGCGGAGATTACAATGAGCAGTTCTTC
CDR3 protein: CASSEPSGDYNEQFF

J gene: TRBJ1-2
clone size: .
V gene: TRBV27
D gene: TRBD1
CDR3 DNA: TGTGCCAGCAAACTGGGCAGGGACAGAGGCTACACCTTC
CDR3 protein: CASKLGRDRGYTF

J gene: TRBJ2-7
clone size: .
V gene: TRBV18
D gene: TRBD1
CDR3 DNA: TGTGCCAGCTCACCACAGGGGACAGGGGTTTACGAGCAGTACTTC
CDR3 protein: CASSPQGTGVYEQYF

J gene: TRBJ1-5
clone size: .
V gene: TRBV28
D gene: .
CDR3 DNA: TGTGCCAGCAGTCGGGGGCCCGGGAATCAGCCCCAGCATTTT
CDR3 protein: CASSRGPGNQPQHF

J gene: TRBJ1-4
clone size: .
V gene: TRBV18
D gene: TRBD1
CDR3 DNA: TGTGCCAGCTCACCGCAGCGGACAGGTGAAGAAAAACTGTTTTTT
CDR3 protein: CASSPQRTGEEKLFF

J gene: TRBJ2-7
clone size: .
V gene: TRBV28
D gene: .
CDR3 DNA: TGTGCCAGCAGTCTCCCCGGGGGGCTCTCCTACGAGCAGTACTTC
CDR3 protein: CASSLPGGLSYEQYF